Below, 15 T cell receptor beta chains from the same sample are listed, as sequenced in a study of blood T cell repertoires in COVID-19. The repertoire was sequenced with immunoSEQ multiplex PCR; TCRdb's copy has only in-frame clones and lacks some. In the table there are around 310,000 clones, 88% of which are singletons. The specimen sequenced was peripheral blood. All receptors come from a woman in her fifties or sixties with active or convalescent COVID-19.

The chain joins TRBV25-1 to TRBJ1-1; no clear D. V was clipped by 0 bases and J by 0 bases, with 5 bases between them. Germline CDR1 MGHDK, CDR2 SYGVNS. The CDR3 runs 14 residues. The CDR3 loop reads CASSEYSVNTEAFF. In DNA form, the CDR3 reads TGTGCCAGCAGTGAATATTCCGTGAACACTGAAGCTTTCTTT.

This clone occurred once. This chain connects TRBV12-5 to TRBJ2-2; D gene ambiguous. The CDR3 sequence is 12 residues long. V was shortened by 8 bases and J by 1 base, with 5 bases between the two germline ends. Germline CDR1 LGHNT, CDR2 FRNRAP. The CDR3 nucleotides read TGTGCTAGTCAGGAGAACACCGGGGAGCTGTTTTTT. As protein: CASQENTGELFF.

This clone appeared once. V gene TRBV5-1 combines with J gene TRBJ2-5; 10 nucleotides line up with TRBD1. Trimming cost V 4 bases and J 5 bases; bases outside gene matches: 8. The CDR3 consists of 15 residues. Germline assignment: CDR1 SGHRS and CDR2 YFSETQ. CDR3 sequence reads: CASSPTGGSRETQYF. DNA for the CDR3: TGCGCCAGCAGCCCGACAGGGGGCTCGAGGGAGACCCAGTACTTC.

CDR3: CAGEGGNTYNEQFF. CDR3 coding DNA: TGTGCCGGCGAGGGCGGGAATACTTACAATGAGCAGTTCTTC. V usage is TRBV2 and J usage is TRBJ2-1; tentatively, D is TRBD2 (6 bases). This CDR3 is 14 amino acids long. Trimming stripped 11 bases from V and 4 bases from J, with 18 bases between. Germline lookup yields CDR1 SNHLY and CDR2 FYNNEI.

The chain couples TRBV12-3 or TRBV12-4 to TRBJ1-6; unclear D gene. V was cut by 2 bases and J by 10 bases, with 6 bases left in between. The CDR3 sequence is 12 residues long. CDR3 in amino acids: CASSLPLSPLHF. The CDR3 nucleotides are TGTGCCAGCAGTTTACCCCTATCACCCCTCCACTTT.

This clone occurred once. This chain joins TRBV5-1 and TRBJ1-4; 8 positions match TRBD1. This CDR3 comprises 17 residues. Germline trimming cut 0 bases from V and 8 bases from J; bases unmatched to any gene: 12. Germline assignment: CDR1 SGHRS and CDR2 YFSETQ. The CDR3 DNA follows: TGCGCCAGCAGCTTGGGTGGGACAGGCCGGGGTTTGGAAAAACTGTTTTTT. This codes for CASSLGGTGRGLEKLFF. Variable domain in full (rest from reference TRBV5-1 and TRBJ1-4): KAGVTQTPRYLIKTRGQQVTLSCSPISGHRSVSWYQQTPGQGLQFLFEYFSETQRNKGNFPGRFSGRQFSNSRSEMNVSTLELGDSALYLCASSLGGTGRGLEKLFFGSGTQLSVL.

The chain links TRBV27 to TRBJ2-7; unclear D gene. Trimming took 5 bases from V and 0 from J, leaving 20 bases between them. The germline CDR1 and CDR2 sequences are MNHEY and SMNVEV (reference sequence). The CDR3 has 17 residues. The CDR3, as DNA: TGTGCCAGCAGTCCTCTTTCGACAAGGCCCCACTCCTACGAGCAGTACTTC. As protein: CASSPLSTRPHSYEQYF.

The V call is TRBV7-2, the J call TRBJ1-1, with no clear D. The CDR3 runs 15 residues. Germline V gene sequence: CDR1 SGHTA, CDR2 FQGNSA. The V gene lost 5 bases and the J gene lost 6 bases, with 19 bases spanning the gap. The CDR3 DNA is TGTGCCAGCAGCCCTCAGATCCTGGTCGGGTCTGAAGCTTTCTTT. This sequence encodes CASSPQILVGSEAFF.

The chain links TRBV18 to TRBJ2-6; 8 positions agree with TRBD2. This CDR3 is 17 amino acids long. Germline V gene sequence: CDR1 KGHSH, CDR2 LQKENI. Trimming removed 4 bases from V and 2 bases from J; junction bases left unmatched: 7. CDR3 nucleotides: TGTGCCAGCTCACTTCAGGCGGGAGGTACTGGGGCCAACGTCCTGACTTTC. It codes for CASSLQAGGTGANVLTF.

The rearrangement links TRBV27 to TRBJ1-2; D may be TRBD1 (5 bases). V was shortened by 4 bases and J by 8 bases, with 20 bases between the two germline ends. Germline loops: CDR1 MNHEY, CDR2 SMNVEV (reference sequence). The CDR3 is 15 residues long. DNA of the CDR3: TGTGCCAGCAGTTATAATTCCAGGGAATCTCGGGGCTACACCTTC. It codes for CASSYNSRESRGYTF.

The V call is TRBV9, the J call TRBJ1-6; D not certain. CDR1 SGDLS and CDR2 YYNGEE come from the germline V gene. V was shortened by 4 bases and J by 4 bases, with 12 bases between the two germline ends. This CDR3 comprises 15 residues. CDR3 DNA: TGTGCCAGCAGCTCGACCGGGTCTTATAATTCACCCCTCCACTTT. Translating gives CASSSTGSYNSPLHF.

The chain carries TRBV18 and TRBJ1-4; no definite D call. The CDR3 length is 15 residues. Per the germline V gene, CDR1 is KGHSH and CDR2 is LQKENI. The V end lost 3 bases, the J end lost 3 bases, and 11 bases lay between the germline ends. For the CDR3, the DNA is TGTGCCAGCTCACCGCACGGGAAGGCTAATGAAAAACTGTTTTTT. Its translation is CASSPHGKANEKLFF.

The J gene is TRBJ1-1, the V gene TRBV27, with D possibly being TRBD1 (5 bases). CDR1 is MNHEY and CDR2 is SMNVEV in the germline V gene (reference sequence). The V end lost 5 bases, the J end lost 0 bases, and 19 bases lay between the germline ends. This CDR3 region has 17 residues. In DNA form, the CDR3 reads TGTGCCAGCAGTCGTTTTGCAGGGTACGGAATGAACACTGAAGCTTTCTTT. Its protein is CASSRFAGYGMNTEAFF.

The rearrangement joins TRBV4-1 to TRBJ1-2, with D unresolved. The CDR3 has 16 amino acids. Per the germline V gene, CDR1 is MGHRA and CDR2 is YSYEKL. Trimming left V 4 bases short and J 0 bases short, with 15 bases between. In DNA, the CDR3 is TGCGCCAGCAGCCCCCCGGGGTTGTGGGCTAACTATGGCTACACCTTC. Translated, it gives CASSPPGLWANYGYTF.

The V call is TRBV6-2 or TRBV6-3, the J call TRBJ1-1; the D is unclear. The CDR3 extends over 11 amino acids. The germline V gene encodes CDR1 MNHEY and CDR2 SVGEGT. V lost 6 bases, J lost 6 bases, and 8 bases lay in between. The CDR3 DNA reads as TGTGCCAGCAGCGTCCGCGCTGAAGCTTTCTTT. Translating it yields CASSVRAEAFF.